One and the same sample provided the 9 T cell receptor beta chains below, sequenced in a study of lymphopenia after photon versus proton radiotherapy. Method: immunoSEQ multiplex PCR; TCRdb's copy keeps in-frame clones and lacks some. The sample lists 3,000 to 4,500 clones, roughly 70% seen once, with approximately 50% in the top ten. The sample here was peripheral blood, taken from a patient treated with proton-based radiotherapy. The origin of the receptors is a man older than 75 with esophageal cancer.

V usage is TRBV9 and J usage is TRBJ2-5, with a weak D call TRBD2 (5 bases). Trimming removed 3 bases at V and 0 bases at J, with 9 bases between. This CDR3 is 14 amino acids long. Germline V gene data show CDR1 as SGDLS and CDR2 as YYNGEE. The CDR3 loop is CASSARGNQETQYF. The CDR3 nucleotides are TGTGCCAGCAGCGCCCGGGGTAACCAAGAGACCCAGTACTTC.

This clone was detected only a few times. This rearrangement joins TRBV21-1 to TRBJ1-2. TRBV21-1 is given as a pseudogene. CDR3 length equals 14 residues. CDR3 in amino acids: CASSKSPTNYGYTF. DNA for the CDR3: TGTGCCAGCAGCAAATCGCCCACTAACTATGGCTACACCTTC.

The chain has TRBV6-5 and TRBJ1-2, with TRBD1 matching over 11 bases. This CDR3 has 16 residues. In germline, CDR1 is MNHEY, CDR2 SVGAGI. J gave up 4 bases and V 0 bases, and 4 bases lay outside the gene matches. The CDR3 bases are TGTGCCAGCAGTTACTCGAGGACAGGGGGCGGCTATGGCTACACCTTC. This encodes CASSYSRTGGGYGYTF.

This clone was counted only a few times. The chain employs TRBV9 and TRBJ1-2; 10 nucleotides align to TRBD1. CDR3 length equals 15 residues. J lost 7 bases, V lost 2 bases, and 8 bases had no gene match. The germline V gene has CDR1 SGDLS and CDR2 YYNGEE. The DNA for the CDR3 is TGTGCCAGCAGCGTTGGGACAGGGGTAACTGGTGGCTACACCTTC. Translated, it gives CASSVGTGVTGGYTF.

This clone appeared a single time. This sequence joins TRBV27 and TRBJ2-1; the D is unclear. The V end lost 5 bases, the J end lost 4 bases, and 3 bases lay between the germline ends. Germline V gene lookup returns CDR1 MNHEY and CDR2 SMNVEV (reference sequence). This CDR3 spans 11 amino acids. CDR3 coding DNA: TGTGCCAGCAGTCCTTACAATGAGCAGTTCTTC. This translates into CASSPYNEQFF.

J is TRBJ1-2 and V is TRBV11-2, with D unresolved. The CDR3 has 16 amino acids. Trimming took 4 bases from V and 4 from J, leaving 19 bases between them. Germline V gene lookup returns CDR1 SGHAT and CDR2 FQNNGV. DNA for the CDR3: TGTGCCAGCAGCTCCGGCCGGGATGTGGGATTCTATGGCTACACCTTC. It encodes CASSSGRDVGFYGYTF.

CDR3 region: CAWSDGQGTRTGELFF. Here the CDR3 DNA reads TGTGCCTGGAGTGACGGTCAGGGGACCCGGACCGGGGAGCTGTTTTTT. V usage is TRBV30 and J usage is TRBJ2-2; D is possibly TRBD1 (6 bases). This CDR3 comprises 16 residues. V lost 1 base, J lost 5 bases, and 17 bases lay in between. CDR1 and CDR2 from the germline V gene are GTSNPN and SVGIG (reference sequence).

The CDR3 coding sequence is TGTGCCAGCAGTTTAACAGGACAGGGTAAAGGCTACACCTTC. Translating it yields CASSLTGQGKGYTF. The chain is built from TRBV27 and TRBJ1-2, with 8 bases that match TRBD1. V was clipped by 2 bases and J by 8 bases; unmatched bases: 7. CDR1 and CDR2 (germline): MNHEY, SMNVEV (reference sequence). The CDR3 is 14 amino acids.

This rearrangement joins TRBV7-9 to TRBJ2-3; D call uncertain. V shed 1 base and J shed 2 bases, with 10 bases lying between them. The CDR3 covers 15 residues. The germline CDR1 and CDR2 sequences are SEHNR and FQNEAQ (reference sequence). CDR3 DNA: TGTGCCAGCAGCTTAGAAAGGGTGATCACAGATACGCAGTATTTT. Encoded protein: CASSLERVITDTQYF.